These T cell receptor beta chains were read from a single sample in a study of a mutant IDH1 vaccine in newly diagnosed glioma. Clones were read by immunoSEQ multiplex PCR, and TCRdb kept only the in-frame ones, dropping some. The data contain 29,000 or so clones, under 80% of them singletons. These receptors have no identified antigens. Here the sequenced sample was PBMCs, taken from a glioma patient whose treatment included an IDH1 peptide vaccine. The receptors come from a man between 45 and 60 years old with glioma. CDR3s include the opening cysteine and the closing phenylalanine or tryptophan. D genes are given only for firm matches. For some rows the clone size is stated as once, few or many, or as a class when expanded; others skip it.

V gene	D gene	clone size	J gene	CDR3 length	CDR3 DNA	CDR3 protein
TRBV4-1	TRBD2	.	TRBJ2-7	14	TGCGCCAGCAGCCAAGGACTAGCGGGGGTTGAGCAGTACTTC	CASSQGLAGVEQYF
TRBV5-1	.	.	TRBJ2-5	13	TGCGCCAGCAGCTTTGCAAGTCGAGAGACCCAGTACTTC	CASSFASRETQYF
TRBV2	.	.	TRBJ2-5	12	TGTGCCAGTGGGGTAGGGTTCGAGACCCAGTACTTC	CASGVGFETQYF
TRBV11-2	.	.	TRBJ1-2	13	TGTGCCAGCAGCTTAGAATCGCAACGTGGCTACACCTTC	CASSLESQRGYTF
TRBV6-1	TRBD1	once	TRBJ2-3	15	TGTGCCAGCAGTGAACCCGGGACAGGTTCAGATACGCAGTATTTT	CASSEPGTGSDTQYF
TRBV6-6	TRBD1	few	TRBJ1-1	15	TGTGCCAGCAGTTACCGACAGGGGGCTGGAACTGAAGCTTTCTTT	CASSYRQGAGTEAFF
TRBV11-3	.	.	TRBJ1-4	14	TGTGCCAGCAGCTTAACCGCGATGAATGAAAAACTGTTTTTT	CASSLTAMNEKLFF
TRBV7-7	TRBD1	.	TRBJ2-5	13	TGTGCTAGCAGCTCGACAGGGGAAGAGACCCAGTACTTC	CASSSTGEETQYF
TRBV7-8	.	.	TRBJ2-5	16	TGTGCCAGCAGCTTAGAAGGGTTCCGAAGCGGAGAGACCCAGTACTTC	CASSLEGFRSGETQYF
TRBV5-6	.	.	TRBJ2-2	13	TGTGCCAGTAGCTTGCATGTGGCCGGGGAGCTGTTTTTT	CASSLHVAGELFF
TRBV5-1	TRBD2	.	TRBJ2-3	15	TGCGCCAGCAGCCCACTAGCGGGAGAAGGGAATACGCAGTATTTT	CASSPLAGEGNTQYF
TRBV9	.	.	TRBJ2-7	13	TGTGCCAGCAGCATCGGACAAGGTGGCGAGCAGTACTTC	CASSIGQGGEQYF
TRBV15	.	.	TRBJ2-2	13	TGTGCCACCAGCAGAGATGAGACCGGGGAGCTGTTTTTT	CATSRDETGELFF
TRBV18	.	.	TRBJ1-1	13	TGTGCCAGCTCACCGGGGGACTACACTGAAGCTTTCTTT	CASSPGDYTEAFF
TRBV4-3	.	.	TRBJ1-3	17	TGCGCCAGCAGCCAAGATGAGGCAGCTCGCTCTGGAAACACCATATATTTT	CASSQDEAARSGNTIYF